Sequencing of this T cell receptor (beta chain) was carried out in a study of blood T cells in healthy people across ages (dated by TCRdb to between 2015 and 2016). Notes on the research overall: In model experiments, roughly one uniquely barcoded TCR beta cDNA molecule per two T cells was captured by template switching. To track age-related changes in TCR beta repertoire diversity, the study relied on deep sequencing normalized with unique cDNA molecular identifiers. The donors were divided into four age groups: young (average around 16 years), middle-aged (roughly 40), aged (approximately 59) and long-lived (around 87). To avoid experimental bias, donors of different ages were spread randomly across the sequencing lanes. For two donors (one aged 18 to 30 and one aged 80 or older), the study analyzed two additional independent replicas of 1 million unique cDNA reads from the same blood draw. The research as a whole found: As age increased, observed TCR beta diversity per million T cells dropped in a roughly linear way, and a significant reduction was already evident by age about 40. Estimates of total diversity based on one million sequenced T cells were considered lower bounds and underestimates. Because the CMV infection status of the donors was unknown, age-related changes in expanded clonotypes may potentially have been confounded. Since profiling was done on bulk unsorted PBMCs, naive and antigen-experienced compartments could not be conclusively compared. Compared with the aged group, the long-lived group had more naive CD4+ T cells, fewer expanded clones and increased TCR diversity, suggesting age selection. There was a strong correlation between observed TCR beta diversity and the percentage of naive T cells measured by flow cytometry.

About this clonotype: What this receptor recognizes is not known. The input lacks base qualities; no much larger clone sits a single base away.

Systemically healthy Caucasian individuals from Russia, about 38 in total and aged 6 to 90 years, were included as donors. Around 9.8 milliliters of peripheral blood were collected from each donor into EDTA-treated Vacutainer tubes. Ficoll-Paque density-gradient centrifugation was used to isolate PBMCs, with at least 7 million obtained per sample. Trizol reagent was used to extract total RNA from the PBMCs, yielding at least 5 micrograms per sample. For every donor, an aliquot of PBMCs went through flow cytometry to measure the percentages of naive CD45RAhigh/CD27high T cells. After removal of 1 base from V and 7 bases from J, the junction retains 15 bases not matched to a gene. The germline V gene yields LGHNA for CDR1 and YSLEER for CDR2. The CDR3 contains 18 residues, cysteine and phenylalanine counted. Only the CDR3 region is kept as DNA, spanning 54 bases read in frame from base 1. To prepare the library, 5' RACE was applied. The run used an Illumina HiSeq 2500. A second about 7 to 11 cycle PCR used a sample-barcoded 5' primer and a J-beta primer mix. Each TCR beta cDNA molecule received a unique molecular identifier from a template-switch 5' adaptor carrying 12 random nucleotides. At least 2.5 million CDR3-containing paired-end reads were obtained from each sample. First-strand cDNA was synthesized from all RNA with the Mint cDNA synthesis kit, primed by a TRBC-specific oligonucleotide. Following uracil-DNA glycosylase treatment, all cDNA underwent a first 18-cycle PCR with the universal primers M1SS and BC2_uni_R. From the authors' description of their analysis: Each sample was normalized by randomly selecting 1 million high-quality reads, each carrying a distinct molecular identifier. Instead of being binned into consensus sequences, reads that shared molecular identifiers were thrown out. CDR3 identification, clonotype clustering and error correction used MiTCR with a Q25 quality threshold and the strictest error-elimination algorithm. A nonparametric unseen species model with Euler transformation was used to estimate a lower bound on total TCR beta diversity. Clones were called with MiXCR by TCRdb after fastp trimmed the public reads at Q25, and only in-frame beta chains were retained. Merged by CDR3 protein, the rows form single entries marked with the most common genes and DNA. The V and J calls come from TCRdb's annotation, not from the publication. This sample lists 1.5 million to 1.8 million distinct CDR3 sequences; 42% were detected once. The ten largest account for less than 5% of the sample.

Input material: blood. The V gene is TRBV4-3 and the J gene is TRBJ2-1, with TRBD2 matching 8 junction bases. The sequence was collected from a woman under 30 in good health. The nucleotide sequence reads TGCGCCAGCAGCCAAGCCCCCCGATCCGGGACTAGTGGTAATGAGCAGTTCTTC. Its translation reads: CASSQAPRSGTSGNEQFF.